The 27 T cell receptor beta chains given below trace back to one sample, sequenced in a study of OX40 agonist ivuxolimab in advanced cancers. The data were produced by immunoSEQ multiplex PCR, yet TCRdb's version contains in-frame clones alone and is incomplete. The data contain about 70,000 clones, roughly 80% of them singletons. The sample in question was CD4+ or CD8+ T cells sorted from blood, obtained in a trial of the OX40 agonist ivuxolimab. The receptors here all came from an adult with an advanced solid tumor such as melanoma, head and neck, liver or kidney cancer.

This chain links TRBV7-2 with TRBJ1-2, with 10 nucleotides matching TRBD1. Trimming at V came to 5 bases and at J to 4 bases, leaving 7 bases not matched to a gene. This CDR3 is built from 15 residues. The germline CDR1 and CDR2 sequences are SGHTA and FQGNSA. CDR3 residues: CASSPRQGAFYGYTF. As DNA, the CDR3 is TGTGCCAGCAGCCCCCGACAGGGGGCGTTCTATGGCTACACCTTC.

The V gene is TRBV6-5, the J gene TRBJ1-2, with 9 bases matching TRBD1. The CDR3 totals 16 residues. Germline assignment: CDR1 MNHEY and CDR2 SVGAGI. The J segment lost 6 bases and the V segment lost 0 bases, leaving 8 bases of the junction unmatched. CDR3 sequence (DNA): TGTGCCAGCAGTTACTCGATAGGACAGGGGATCCATGGCTACACCTTC. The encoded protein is CASSYSIGQGIHGYTF.

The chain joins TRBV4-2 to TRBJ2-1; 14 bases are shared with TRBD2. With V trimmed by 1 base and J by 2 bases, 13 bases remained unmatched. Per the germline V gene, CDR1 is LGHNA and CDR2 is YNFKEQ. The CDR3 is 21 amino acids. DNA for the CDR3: TGTGCCAGCAGCCAAGTATTTTCAGGGACTAGCGGGAGTGGAACCTACAATGAGCAGTTCTTC. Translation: CASSQVFSGTSGSGTYNEQFF.

The CDR3 DNA reads as TGTGCCAGCAGCGCCCAAGCAGGGGTGAACACTGAAGCTTTCTTT. It is translated as CASSAQAGVNTEAFF. This rearrangement joins TRBV9 to TRBJ1-1; maybe TRBD1 (6 bases). Germline CDR1 is SGDLS and CDR2 is YYNGEE. The CDR3 is 15 residues long. Trimming shortened V by 3 bases and J by 0 bases, and 12 bases separated the two germline ends.

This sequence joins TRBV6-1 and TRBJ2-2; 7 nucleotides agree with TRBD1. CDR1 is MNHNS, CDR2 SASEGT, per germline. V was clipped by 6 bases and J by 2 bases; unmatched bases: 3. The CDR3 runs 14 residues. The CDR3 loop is CASRQGYNTGELFF. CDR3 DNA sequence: TGTGCCAGCAGACAGGGGTATAACACCGGGGAGCTGTTTTTT.

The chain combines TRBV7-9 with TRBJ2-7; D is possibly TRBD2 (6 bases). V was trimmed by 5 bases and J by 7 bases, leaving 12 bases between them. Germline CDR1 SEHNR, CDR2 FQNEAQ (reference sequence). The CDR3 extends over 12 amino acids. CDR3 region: CASSLLGGEQYF. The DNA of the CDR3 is TGTGCCAGCAGCCTGTTGGGGGGAGAGCAGTACTTC.

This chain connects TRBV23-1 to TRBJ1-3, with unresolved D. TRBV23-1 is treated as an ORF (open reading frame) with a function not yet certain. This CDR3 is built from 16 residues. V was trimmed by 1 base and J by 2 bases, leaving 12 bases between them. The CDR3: CASSQFEVRPGNTIYF. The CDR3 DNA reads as TGCGCCAGCAGTCAATTTGAGGTTCGTCCTGGAAACACCATATATTTT.

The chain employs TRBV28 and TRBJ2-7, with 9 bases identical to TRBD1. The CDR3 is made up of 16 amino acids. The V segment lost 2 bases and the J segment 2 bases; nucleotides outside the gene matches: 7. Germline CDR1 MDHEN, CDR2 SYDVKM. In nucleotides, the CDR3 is TGTGCCAGCAGTTTAAGGAGGACAGGGGCCGCCTACGAGCAGTACGTC. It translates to CASSLRRTGAAYEQYV.

The CDR3 DNA sequence: TGTGCCAGCAGCCCACACCAGGGGGCCGATACGCAGTATTTT. It translates to CASSPHQGADTQYF. This chain joins TRBV11-2 and TRBJ2-3; 8 nucleotides match TRBD1. CDR3 size: 14 residues. V shed 5 bases and J 6 bases; nucleotides not matched to a gene: 7. Looked up from germline, CDR1 is SGHAT and CDR2 is FQNNGV.

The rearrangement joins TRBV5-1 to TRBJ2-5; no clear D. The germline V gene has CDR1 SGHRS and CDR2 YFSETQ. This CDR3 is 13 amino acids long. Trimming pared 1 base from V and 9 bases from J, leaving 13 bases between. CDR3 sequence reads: CASSLSMEIAQYF. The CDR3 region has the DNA TGCGCCAGCAGCTTGAGTATGGAGATAGCCCAGTACTTC.

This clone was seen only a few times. CDR3 protein: CASSPWGQSPEAFF. CDR3 bases: TGTGCCAGCAGCCCTTGGGGCCAGTCCCCTGAAGCTTTCTTT. This rearrangement joins TRBV7-2 to TRBJ1-1; the D gene is possibly TRBD1 (5 bases). This CDR3 has 14 residues. Germline V CDR1 and CDR2: SGHTA, FQGNSA. The V and J ends lost 5 bases and 6 bases respectively, with 16 bases between them.

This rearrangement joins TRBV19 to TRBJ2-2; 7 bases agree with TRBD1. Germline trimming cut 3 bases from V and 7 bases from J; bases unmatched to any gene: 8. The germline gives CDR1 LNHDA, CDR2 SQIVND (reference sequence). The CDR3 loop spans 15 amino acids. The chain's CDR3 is CASSILTGKGGELFF. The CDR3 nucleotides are TGTGCCAGTAGTATCCTGACAGGGAAGGGCGGGGAGCTGTTTTTT. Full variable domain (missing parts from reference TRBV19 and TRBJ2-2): DGGITQSPKYLFRKEGQNVTLSCEQNLNHDAMYWYRQDPGQGLRLIYYSQIVNDFQKGDIAEGYSVSREKKESFPLTVTSAQKNPTAFYLCASSILTGKGGELFFGEGSRLTVL.

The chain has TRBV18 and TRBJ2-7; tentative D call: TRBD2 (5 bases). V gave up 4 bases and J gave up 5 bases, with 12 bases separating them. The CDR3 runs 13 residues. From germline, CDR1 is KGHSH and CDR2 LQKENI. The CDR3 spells CASSLGNGDEQYF. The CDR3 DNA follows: TGTGCCAGCTCACTCGGGAATGGGGACGAGCAGTACTTC.

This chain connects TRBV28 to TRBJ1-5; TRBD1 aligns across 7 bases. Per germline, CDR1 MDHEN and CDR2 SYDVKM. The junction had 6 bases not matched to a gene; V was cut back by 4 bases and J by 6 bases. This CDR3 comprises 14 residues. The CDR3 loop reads CASSSTGLSQPQHF. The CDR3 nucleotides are TGTGCCAGCAGTTCGACAGGGTTGAGTCAGCCCCAGCATTTT.

CDR3 region: CASSQSEGMNTEAFF. The CDR3 DNA reads TGCGCCAGCAGCCAGAGCGAGGGGATGAACACTGAAGCTTTCTTT. J is TRBJ1-1 and V is TRBV4-3; weak D call: TRBD1 (5 bases). V gave up 3 bases and J gave up 0 bases, with 11 bases separating them. CDR3 length: 15 amino acids. Germline V CDR1 and CDR2: LGHNA, YSLEER.

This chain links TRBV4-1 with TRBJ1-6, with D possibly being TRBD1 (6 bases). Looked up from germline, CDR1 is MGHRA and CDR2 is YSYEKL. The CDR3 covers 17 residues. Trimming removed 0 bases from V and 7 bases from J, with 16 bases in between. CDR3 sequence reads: CASSQEKGPGVNSPLHF. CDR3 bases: TGCGCCAGCAGCCAAGAAAAAGGACCAGGGGTCAATTCACCCCTCCACTTT.

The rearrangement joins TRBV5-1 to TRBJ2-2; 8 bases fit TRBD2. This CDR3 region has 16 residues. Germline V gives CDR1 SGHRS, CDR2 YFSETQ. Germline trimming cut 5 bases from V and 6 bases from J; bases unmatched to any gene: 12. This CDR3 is CASRPTGTSLPGELFF. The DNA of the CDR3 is TGCGCCAGCAGGCCTACCGGGACTAGTTTACCCGGGGAGCTGTTTTTT.

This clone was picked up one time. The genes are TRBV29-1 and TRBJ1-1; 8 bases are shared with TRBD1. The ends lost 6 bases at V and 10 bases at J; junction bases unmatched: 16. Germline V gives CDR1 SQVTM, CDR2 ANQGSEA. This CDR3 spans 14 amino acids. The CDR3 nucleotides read TGCAGCGTGGATGACAGGGGCCTGTCTTTTGGAGCTTTCTTT. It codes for CSVDDRGLSFGAFF.

The CDR3 DNA follows: TGTGCCAGCAGCCAACCGGACAGGGGGAACACTGAAGCTTTCTTT. Translating it yields CASSQPDRGNTEAFF. The chain has TRBV2 and TRBJ1-1, with 9 bases that match TRBD1. CDR3 length: 15 amino acids. Germline V lookup: CDR1 SNHLY, CDR2 FYNNEI. Germline trimming cut 6 bases from V and 1 base from J; bases unmatched to any gene: 6.

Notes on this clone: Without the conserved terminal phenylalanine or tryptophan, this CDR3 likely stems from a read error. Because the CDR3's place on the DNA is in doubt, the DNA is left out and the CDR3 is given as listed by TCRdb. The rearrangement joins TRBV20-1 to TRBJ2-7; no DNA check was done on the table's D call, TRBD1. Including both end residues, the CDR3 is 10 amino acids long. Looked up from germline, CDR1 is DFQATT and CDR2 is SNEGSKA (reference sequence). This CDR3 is CSATNRDSCL.

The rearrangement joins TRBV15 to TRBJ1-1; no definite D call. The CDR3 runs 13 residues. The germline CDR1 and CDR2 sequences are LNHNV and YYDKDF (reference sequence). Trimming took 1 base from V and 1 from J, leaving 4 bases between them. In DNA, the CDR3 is TGTGCCACCAGCAGAGTAGGGAACACTGAAGCTTTCTTT. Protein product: CATSRVGNTEAFF.

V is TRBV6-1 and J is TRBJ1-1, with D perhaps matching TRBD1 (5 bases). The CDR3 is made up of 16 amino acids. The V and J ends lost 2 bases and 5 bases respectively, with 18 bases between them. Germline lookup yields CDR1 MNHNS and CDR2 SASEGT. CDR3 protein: CASSEMGGTLRTEAFF. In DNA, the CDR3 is TGTGCCAGCAGTGAAATGGGGGGAACCCTGAGGACTGAAGCTTTCTTT.

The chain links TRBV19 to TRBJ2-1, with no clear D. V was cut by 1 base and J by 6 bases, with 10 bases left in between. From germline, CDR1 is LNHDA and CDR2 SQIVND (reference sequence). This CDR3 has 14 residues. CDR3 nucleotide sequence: TGTGCCAGTAGTATAGGCCCCGCTAGCAATGAGCAGTTCTTC. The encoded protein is CASSIGPASNEQFF.

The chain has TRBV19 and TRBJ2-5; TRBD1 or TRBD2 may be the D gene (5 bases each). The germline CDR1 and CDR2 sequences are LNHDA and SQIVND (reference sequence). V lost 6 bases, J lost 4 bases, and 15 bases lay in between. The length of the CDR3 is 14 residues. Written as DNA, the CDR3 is TGTGCCAGTAGAAGTAGGGAGAGGGGAGAGACCCAGTACTTC. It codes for CASRSRERGETQYF.

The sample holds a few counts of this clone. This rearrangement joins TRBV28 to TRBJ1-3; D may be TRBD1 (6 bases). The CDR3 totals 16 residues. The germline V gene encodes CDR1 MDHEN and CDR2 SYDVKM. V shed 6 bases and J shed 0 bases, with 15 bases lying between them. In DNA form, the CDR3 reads TGTGCCAGCAGACGGGGGGACATCCGCTCTGGAAACACCATATATTTT. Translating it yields CASRRGDIRSGNTIYF.

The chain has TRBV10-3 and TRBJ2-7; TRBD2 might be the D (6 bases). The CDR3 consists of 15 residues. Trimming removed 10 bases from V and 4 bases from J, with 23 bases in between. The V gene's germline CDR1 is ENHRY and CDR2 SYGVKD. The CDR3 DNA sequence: TGTGCCACCTGGGACTCGACGGGAGTATGGTACGAGCAGTACTTC. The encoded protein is CATWDSTGVWYEQYF.

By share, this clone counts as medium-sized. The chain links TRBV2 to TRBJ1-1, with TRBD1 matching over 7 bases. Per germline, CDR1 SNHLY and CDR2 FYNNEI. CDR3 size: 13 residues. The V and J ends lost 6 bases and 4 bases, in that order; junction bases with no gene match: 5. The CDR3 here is CASSGQELTEAFF. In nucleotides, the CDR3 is TGTGCCAGCAGCGGACAGGAGCTCACTGAAGCTTTCTTT.